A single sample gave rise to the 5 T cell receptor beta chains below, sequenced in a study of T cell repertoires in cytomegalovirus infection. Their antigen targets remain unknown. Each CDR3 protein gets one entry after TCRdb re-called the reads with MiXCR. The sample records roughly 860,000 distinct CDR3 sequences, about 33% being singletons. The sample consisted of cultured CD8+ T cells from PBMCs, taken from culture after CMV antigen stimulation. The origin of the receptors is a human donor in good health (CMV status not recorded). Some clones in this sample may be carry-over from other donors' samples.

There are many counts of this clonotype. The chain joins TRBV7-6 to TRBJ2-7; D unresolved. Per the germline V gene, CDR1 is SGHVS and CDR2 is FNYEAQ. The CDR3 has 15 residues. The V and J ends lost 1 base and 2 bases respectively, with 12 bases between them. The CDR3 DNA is TGTGCCAGCAGCTTAGGGCAGGACCCTACCTACGAGCAGTACTTC. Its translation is CASSLGQDPTYEQYF. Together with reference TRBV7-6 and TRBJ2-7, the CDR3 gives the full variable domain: GAGVSQSPRYKVTKRGQDVALRCDPISGHVSLYWYRQALGQGPEFLTYFNYEAQQDKSGLPNDRFSAERPEGSISTLTIQRTEQRDSAMYRCASSLGQDPTYEQYFGPGTRLTVT.

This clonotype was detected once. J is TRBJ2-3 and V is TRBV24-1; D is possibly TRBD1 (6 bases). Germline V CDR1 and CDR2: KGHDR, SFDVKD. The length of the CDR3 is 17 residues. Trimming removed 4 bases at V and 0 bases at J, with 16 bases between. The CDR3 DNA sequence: TGTGCCACCAGTGACCCGCCCGGGACACCGAGCACAGATACGCAGTATTTT. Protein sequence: CATSDPPGTPSTDTQYF.

CDR3 protein: CASSYKRDYYNEQFF. The CDR3 DNA reads as TGTGCCAGCAGTTACAAGCGGGACTACTACAATGAGCAGTTCTTC. The chain has TRBV6-5 and TRBJ2-1; 7 positions agree with TRBD2. The CDR3 has 15 amino acids. V lost 2 bases to trimming and J lost 3 bases; unmatched junction nucleotides: 4. CDR1 is MNHEY and CDR2 is SVGAGI in the germline V gene.

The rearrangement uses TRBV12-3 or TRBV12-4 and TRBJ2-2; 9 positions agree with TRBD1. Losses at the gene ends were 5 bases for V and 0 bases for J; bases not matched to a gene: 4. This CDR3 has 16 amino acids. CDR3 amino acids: CASSPWTGANTGELFF. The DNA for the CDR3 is TGTGCCAGCAGTCCCTGGACAGGGGCGAACACCGGGGAGCTGTTTTTT.

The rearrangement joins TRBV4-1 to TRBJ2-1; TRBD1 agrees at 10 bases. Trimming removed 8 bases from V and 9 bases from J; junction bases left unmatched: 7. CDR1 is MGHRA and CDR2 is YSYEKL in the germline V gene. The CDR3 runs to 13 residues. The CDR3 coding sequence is TGCGCCAGCGGAACGACAGGGGGCGTTGAGCAGTTCTTC. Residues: CASGTTGGVEQFF.